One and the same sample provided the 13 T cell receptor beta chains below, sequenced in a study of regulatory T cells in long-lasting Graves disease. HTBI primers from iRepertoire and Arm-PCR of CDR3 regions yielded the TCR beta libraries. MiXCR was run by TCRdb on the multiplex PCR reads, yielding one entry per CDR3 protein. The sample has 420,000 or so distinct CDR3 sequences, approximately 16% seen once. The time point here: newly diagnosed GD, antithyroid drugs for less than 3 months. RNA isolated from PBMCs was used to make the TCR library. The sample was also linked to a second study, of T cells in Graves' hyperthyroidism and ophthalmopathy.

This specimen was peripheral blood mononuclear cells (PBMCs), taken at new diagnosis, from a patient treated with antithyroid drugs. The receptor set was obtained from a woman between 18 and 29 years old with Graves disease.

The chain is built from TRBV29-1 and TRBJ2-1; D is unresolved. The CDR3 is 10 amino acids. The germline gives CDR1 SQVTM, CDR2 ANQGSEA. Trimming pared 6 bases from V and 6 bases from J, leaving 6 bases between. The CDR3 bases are TGCAGCGTGGGGATCAATGAGCAGTTCTTC. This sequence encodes CSVGINEQFF.

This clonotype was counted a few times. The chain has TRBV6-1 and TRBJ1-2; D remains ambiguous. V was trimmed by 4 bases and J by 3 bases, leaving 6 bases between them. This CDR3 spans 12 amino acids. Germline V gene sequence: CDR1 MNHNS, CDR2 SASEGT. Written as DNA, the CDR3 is TGTGCCAGCAGTGGCGGCCACTATGGCTACACCTTC. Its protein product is CASSGGHYGYTF.

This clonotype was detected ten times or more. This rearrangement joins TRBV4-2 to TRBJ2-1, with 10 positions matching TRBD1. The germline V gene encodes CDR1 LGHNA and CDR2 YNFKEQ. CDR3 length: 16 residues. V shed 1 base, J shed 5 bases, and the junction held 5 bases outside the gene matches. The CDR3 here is CASSQVGTGEDNEQFF. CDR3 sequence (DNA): TGTGCCAGCAGCCAAGTTGGGACAGGGGAAGACAATGAGCAGTTCTTC.

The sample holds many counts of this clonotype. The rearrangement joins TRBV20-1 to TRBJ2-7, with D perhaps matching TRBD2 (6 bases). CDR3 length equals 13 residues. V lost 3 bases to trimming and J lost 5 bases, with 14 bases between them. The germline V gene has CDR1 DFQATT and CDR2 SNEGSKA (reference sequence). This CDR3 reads CSARAGPLDEQYF. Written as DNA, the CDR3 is TGCAGTGCTAGGGCGGGACCTCTCGACGAGCAGTACTTC.

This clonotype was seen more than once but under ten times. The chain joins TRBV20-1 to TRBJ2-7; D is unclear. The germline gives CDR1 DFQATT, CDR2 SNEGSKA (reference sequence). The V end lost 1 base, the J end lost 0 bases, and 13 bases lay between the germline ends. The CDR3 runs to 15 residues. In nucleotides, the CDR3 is TGCAGTGCTAGAGTCGGTATGCATACCTCCTACGAGCAGTACTTC. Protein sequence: CSARVGMHTSYEQYF.

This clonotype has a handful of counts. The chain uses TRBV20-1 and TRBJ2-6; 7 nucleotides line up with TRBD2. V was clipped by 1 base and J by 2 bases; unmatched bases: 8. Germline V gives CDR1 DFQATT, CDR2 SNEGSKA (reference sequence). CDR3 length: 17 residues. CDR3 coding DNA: TGCAGTGCTAGAGTTGCGGGAGCCCCTCCTGGGGCCAACGTCCTGACTTTC. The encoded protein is CSARVAGAPPGANVLTF.

The CDR3 protein is CASSSQYNSPLHF. CDR3 DNA: TGTGCCAGTAGTTCGCAGTATAATTCACCCCTCCACTTT. The chain employs TRBV19 and TRBJ1-6, with D unresolved. Germline V gene sequence: CDR1 LNHDA, CDR2 SQIVND (reference sequence). Trimming pared 5 bases from V and 4 bases from J, leaving 6 bases between. CDR3 size: 13 residues.

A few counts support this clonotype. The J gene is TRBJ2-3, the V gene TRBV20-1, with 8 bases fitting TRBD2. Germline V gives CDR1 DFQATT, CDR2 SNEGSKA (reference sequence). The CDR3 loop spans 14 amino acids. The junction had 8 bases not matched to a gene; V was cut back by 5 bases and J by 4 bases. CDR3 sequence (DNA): TGCAGTGCTCCAGCGGGGGCTATATCAGATACGCAGTATTTT. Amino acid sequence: CSAPAGAISDTQYF.

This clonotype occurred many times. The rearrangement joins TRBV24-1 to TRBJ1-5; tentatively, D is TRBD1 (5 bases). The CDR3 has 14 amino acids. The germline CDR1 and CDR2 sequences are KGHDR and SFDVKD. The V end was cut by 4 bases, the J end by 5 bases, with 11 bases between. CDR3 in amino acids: CATSDPAQDQPQHF. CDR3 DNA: TGTGCCACCAGTGACCCAGCACAGGATCAGCCCCAGCATTTT.

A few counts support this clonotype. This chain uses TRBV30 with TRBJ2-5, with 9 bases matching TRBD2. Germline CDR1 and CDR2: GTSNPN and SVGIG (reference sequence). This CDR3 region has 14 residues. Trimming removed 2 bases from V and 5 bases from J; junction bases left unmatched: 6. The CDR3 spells CAWSSRGGGETQYF. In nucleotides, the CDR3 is TGTGCCTGGAGTTCGCGGGGGGGAGGGGAGACCCAGTACTTC.

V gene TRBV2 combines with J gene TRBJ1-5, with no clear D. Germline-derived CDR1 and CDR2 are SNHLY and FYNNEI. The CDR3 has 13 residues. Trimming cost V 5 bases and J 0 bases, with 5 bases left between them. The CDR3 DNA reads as TGTGCCAGCAGTCCGGTTAGCAATCAGCCCCAGCATTTT. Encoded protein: CASSPVSNQPQHF.

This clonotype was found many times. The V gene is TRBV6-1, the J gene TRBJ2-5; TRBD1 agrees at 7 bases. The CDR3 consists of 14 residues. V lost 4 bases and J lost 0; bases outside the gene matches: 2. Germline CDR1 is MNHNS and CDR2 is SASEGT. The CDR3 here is CASSVTGNQETQYF. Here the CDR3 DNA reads TGTGCCAGCAGTGTGACAGGGAACCAAGAGACCCAGTACTTC.

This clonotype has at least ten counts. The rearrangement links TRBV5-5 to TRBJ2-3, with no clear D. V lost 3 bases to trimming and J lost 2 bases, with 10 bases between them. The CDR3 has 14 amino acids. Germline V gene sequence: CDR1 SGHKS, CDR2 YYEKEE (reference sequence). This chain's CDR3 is CASSSFQVTDTQYF. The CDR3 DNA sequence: TGTGCCAGCAGCTCTTTTCAGGTCACAGATACGCAGTATTTT.